This TCR beta chain is drawn from a study of T cell changes during pregnancy in multiple sclerosis. Only in-frame clones appear in the TCRdb table, and some are missing; sequencing was by immunoSEQ multiplex PCR. The sample includes tens of thousands of clones, around 84% seen only once; the top ten take 0.64%. Per germline, CDR1 MGHRA and CDR2 YSYEKL. The ends lost 3 bases at V and 4 bases at J; junction bases unmatched: 8. CDR3 length: 16 residues. The gene calls are TRBV4-1 and TRBJ2-7, with 11 bases that match TRBD1. The sequencing here drew on CD4+ T cells from peripheral blood mononuclear cells, taken before pregnancy. The TCR was taken from a female donor with multiple sclerosis, enrolled in a pregnancy study. CDR3 sequence (DNA): TGCGCCAGCAGCCACCCAGCTGGGACAGGGGGGTACGAGCAGTACTTC. Protein sequence: CASSHPAGTGGYEQYF.